The present entry profiles one T cell receptor (beta chain) with its context. These data originate in a study of OX40 agonist ivuxolimab in advanced cancers. V was clipped by 9 bases and J by 8 bases, with 9 bases between them. This CDR3 is 10 amino acids long. Germline CDR1 and CDR2: SGHNT and YYREEE (reference sequence). Libraries were prepared by immunoSEQ multiplex PCR; TCRdb keeps only in-frame clonotypes and omits some of them. The sample includes about 13,000 clones, 82% of them seen just once. The specimen comprised CD4+ or CD8+ T cells sorted from blood, sampled in a trial of the OX40 agonist ivuxolimab. The genes are TRBV5-4 and TRBJ2-1; D is unresolved. This TCR was sampled from an adult with an advanced solid tumor such as melanoma, head and neck, liver or kidney cancer. Here the CDR3 reads CAIGPDEQFF. In DNA, the CDR3 is TGTGCCATCGGACCGGATGAGCAGTTCTTC. The variable domain in full, completed from reference TRBV5-4 and TRBJ2-1, reads ETGVTQSPTHLIKTRGQQVTLRCSSQSGHNTVSWYQQALGQGPQFIFQYYREEENGRGNFPPRFSGLQFPNYSSELNVNALELDDSALYLCAIGPDEQFFGPGTRLTVL.